This T cell receptor (beta chain) was sequenced in a study of blood T cell repertoires in COVID-19. Overall study context: T cells, B-cell-depleted T cells, or PBMCs provided the cDNA or gDNA that served as material.

Per the original data handling: Counts of nucleated cells, estimated from reference gene primer amplification, were obtained. The data were produced by immunoSEQ multiplex PCR, yet TCRdb's version contains in-frame clones alone and is incomplete. That table is the source of V, J and clone size, and D and trimming were worked out from the DNA. The table records approximately 260,000 clones, roughly four fifths of them present only once. In germline, CDR1 is LNHDA, CDR2 SQIVND (reference sequence). The CDR3 length is 14 residues. Trimming took off 7 bases at V and 0 bases at J, with 12 bases between the two ends.

The chain employs TRBV19 and TRBJ1-2; D gene uncertain. The receptor was isolated from a woman aged 80 or over with acute or convalescent COVID-19. Sequenced: peripheral blood. CDR3 DNA: TGTGCCAGTACCCGAGGAGACGCTAACTATGGCTACACCTTC. Translating it yields CASTRGDANYGYTF.